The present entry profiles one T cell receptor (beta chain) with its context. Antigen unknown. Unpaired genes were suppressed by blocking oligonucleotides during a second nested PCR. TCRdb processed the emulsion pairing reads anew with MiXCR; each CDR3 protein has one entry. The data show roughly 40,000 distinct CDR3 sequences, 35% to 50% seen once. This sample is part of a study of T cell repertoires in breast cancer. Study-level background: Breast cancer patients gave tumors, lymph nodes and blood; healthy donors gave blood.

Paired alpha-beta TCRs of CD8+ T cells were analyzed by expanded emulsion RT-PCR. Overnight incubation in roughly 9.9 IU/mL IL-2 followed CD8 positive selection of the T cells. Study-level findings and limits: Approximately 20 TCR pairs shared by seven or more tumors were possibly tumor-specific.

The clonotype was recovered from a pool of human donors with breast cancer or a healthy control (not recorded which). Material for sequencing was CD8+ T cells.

Here the CDR3 DNA reads TGTGCCAGCAGCCTCAGGGGGCCTTACGAGCAGTACTTC. Translating gives CASSLRGPYEQYF. This chain connects TRBV7-9 to TRBJ2-7; 8 nucleotides align to TRBD1. Germline CDR1 is SEHNR and CDR2 is FQNEAQ (reference sequence). The CDR3 is made up of 13 amino acids. V shed 5 bases, J shed 4 bases, and the junction held 4 bases outside the gene matches.